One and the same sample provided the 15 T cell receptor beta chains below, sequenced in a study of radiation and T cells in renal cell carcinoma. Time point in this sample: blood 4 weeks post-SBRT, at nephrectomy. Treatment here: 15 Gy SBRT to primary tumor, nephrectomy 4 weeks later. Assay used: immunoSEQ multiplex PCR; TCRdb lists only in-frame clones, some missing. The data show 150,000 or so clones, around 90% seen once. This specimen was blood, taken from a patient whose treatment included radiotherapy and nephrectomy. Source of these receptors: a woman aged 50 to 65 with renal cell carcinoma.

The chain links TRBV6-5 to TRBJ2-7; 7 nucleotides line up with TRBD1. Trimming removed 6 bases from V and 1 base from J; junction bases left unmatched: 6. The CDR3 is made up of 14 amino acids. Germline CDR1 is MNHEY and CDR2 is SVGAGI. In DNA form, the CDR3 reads TGTGCCAGCAGCCCTGAGGGGGCTTCCTACGAGCAGTACTTC. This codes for CASSPEGASYEQYF.

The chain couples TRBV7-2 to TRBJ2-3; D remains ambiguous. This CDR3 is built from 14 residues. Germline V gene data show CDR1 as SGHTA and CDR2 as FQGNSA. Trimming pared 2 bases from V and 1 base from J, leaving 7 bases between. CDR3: CASSLRARTDTQYF. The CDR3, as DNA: TGTGCCAGCAGCTTAAGGGCTCGCACAGATACGCAGTATTTT.

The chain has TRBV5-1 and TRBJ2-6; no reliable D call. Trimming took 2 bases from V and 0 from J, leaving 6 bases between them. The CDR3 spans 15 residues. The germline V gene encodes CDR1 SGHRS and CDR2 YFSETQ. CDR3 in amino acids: CASSFQNSGANVLTF. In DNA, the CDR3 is TGCGCCAGCAGCTTTCAAAACTCTGGGGCCAACGTCCTGACTTTC.

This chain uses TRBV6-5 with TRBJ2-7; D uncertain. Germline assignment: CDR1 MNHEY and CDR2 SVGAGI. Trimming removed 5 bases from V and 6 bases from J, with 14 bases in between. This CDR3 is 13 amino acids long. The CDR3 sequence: CASSRLTTCEQYF. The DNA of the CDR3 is TGTGCCAGCAGTCGACTCACAACCTGCGAGCAGTACTTC.

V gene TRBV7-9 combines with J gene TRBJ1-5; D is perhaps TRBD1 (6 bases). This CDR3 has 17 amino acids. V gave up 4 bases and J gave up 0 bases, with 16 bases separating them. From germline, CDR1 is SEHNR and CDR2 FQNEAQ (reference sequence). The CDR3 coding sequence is TGTGCCAGCAGCTCCCAACAGGGCTGGTATAGCAATCAGCCCCAGCATTTT. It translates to CASSSQQGWYSNQPQHF.

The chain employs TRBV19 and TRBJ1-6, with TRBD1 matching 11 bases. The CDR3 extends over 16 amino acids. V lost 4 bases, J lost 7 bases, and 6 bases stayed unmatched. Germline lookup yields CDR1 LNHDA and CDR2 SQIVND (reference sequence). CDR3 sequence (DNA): TGTGCCAGTAGTACCACCGGGACAGGGGGAAATTCACCCCTCCACTTT. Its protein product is CASSTTGTGGNSPLHF.

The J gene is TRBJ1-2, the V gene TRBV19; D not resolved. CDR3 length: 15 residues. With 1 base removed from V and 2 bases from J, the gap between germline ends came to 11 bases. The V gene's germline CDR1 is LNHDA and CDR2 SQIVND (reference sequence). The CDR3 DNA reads TGTGCCAGTAGTATAGGAGGCATTGGGAACTATGGCTACACCTTC. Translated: CASSIGGIGNYGYTF. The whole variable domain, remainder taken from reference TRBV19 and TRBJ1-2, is DGGITQSPKYLFRKEGQNVTLSCEQNLNHDAMYWYRQDPGQGLRLIYYSQIVNDFQKGDIAEGYSVSREKKESFPLTVTSAQKNPTAFYLCASSIGGIGNYGYTFGSGTRLTVV.

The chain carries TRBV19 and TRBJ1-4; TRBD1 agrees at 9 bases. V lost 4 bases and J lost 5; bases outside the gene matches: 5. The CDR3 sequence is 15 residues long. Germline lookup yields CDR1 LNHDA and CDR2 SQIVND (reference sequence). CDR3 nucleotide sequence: TGTGCCAGTAGTAGCCAAGGGACAGGGAATGAAAAACTGTTTTTT. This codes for CASSSQGTGNEKLFF.

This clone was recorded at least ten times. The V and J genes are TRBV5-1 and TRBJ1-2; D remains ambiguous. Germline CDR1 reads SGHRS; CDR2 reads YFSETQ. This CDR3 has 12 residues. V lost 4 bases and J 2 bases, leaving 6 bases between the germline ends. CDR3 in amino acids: CASSIDNYGYTF. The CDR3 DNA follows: TGCGCCAGCAGCATCGACAACTATGGCTACACCTTC.

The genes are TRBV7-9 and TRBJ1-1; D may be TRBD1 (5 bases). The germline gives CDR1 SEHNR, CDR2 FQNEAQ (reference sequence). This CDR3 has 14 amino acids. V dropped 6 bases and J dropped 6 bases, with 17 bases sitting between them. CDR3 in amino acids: CASRPPGEVAEAFF. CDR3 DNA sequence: TGTGCCAGCAGACCACCGGGGGAGGTGGCTGAAGCTTTCTTT.

The chain's CDR3 is CASSNRDFNQPQHF. CDR3 DNA: TGTGCCAGTAGCAACCGGGACTTTAATCAGCCCCAGCATTTT. J is TRBJ1-5 and V is TRBV19, with D tentatively TRBD1 (5 bases). Germline V gene lookup returns CDR1 LNHDA and CDR2 SQIVND (reference sequence). Trimming took 6 bases from V and 4 from J, leaving 13 bases between them. The CDR3 length is 14 residues.

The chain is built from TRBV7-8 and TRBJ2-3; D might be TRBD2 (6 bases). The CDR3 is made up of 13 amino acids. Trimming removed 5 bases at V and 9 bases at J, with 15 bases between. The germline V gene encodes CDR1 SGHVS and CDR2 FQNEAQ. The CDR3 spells CASSPGAGGTQYF. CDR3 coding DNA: TGTGCCAGCAGCCCCGGGGCAGGAGGGACGCAGTATTTT. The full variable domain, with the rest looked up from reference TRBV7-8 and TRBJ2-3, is GAGVSQSPRYKVAKRGQDVALRCDPISGHVSLFWYQQALGQGPEFLTYFQNEAQLDKSGLPSDRFFAERPEGSVSTLKIQRTQQEDSAVYLCASSPGAGGTQYFGPGTRLTVL.

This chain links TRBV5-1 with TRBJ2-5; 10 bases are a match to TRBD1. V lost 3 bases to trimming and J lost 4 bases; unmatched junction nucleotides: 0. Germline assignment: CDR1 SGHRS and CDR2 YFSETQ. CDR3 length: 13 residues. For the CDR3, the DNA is TGCGCCAGCAGCTGGGACAGGGGAGAGACCCAGTACTTC. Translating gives CASSWDRGETQYF.

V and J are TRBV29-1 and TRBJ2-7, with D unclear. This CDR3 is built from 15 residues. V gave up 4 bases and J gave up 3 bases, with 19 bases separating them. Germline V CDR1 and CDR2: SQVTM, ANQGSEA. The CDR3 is CSVGGPEVNFYEQYF. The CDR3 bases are TGCAGCGTTGGAGGACCAGAGGTAAACTTCTACGAGCAGTACTTC.

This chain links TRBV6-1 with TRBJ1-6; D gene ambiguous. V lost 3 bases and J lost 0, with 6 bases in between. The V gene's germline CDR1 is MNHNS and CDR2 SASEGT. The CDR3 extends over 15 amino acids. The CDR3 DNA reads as TGTGCCAGCAGTGATATAAGCTCCTATAATTCACCCCTCCACTTT. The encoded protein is CASSDISSYNSPLHF.